This entry features one TCR beta chain sequence. This entry is derived from a study of blood T cell repertoires in COVID-19. The CDR3 is 13 amino acids. CDR1 is MDHEN, CDR2 SYDVKM, per germline. J was trimmed by 4 bases and V by 10 bases; bases with no gene match: 7. The protocol was immunoSEQ multiplex PCR, while the TCRdb copy is restricted to in-frame clones and leaves out a portion. The top ten clones hold about 40% of a sample with 25,000 to 30,000 clones, less than 80% of them seen once. Sequences were obtained from peripheral blood. The rearrangement joins TRBV28 to TRBJ2-7; 10 nucleotides align to TRBD1. The TCR originated in a man aged 65 to 85 with acute or convalescent COVID-19. The CDR3 coding sequence is TGTGCCACCTCGGGACAGGGGCAATACGAGCAGTACTTC. Its protein product is CATSGQGQYEQYF.